This record concerns one T cell receptor beta chain sequence. Its target is unknown. The data were taken from a study of T-cell reconstitution after alpha-beta-depleted transplantation in children. The study, taken as a whole, reports: T-cell counts and diversity at one year following transplant were attributed mainly to newly produced T cells. The high TCRbeta diversity at day 60 in some patients came from surviving recipient T cells and thymic progenitors. At around two months after transplant, the alpha-beta T cells were reportedly derived from several hundred expanded clones that came from non-depleted graft cells.

V lost 4 bases to trimming and J lost 5 bases; unmatched junction nucleotides: 4. CDR3 length equals 14 residues. Germline V CDR1 and CDR2: SEHNR, FQNEAQ (reference sequence). The TCRbeta library incorporated unique molecular identifiers. TCRdb used MiXCR to reprocess the PCR reads, holding one entry per CDR3 protein. The sample lists roughly 350,000 distinct CDR3 sequences, around 15% occurring once. The clonotype comes from a male patient under 10 years old who had a stem cell transplant for acute lymphoblastic leukemia, so the T cells may come from the graft donor. Material: PBMCs, mostly from graft donor cells, obtained 360 days after TCRalphabeta/CD19-depleted stem cell transplant. The chain employs TRBV7-9 and TRBJ2-3; 9 nucleotides agree with TRBD2. The CDR3 spells CASSSGLAGDTQYF. The DNA of the CDR3 is TGTGCCAGCAGCTCGGGACTAGCAGGAGATACGCAGTATTTT.